This is a list of T cell receptor beta chains from one sample in a study of long-term antiretroviral therapy in people with HIV. Libraries were prepared by immunoSEQ multiplex PCR; TCRdb keeps only in-frame clonotypes and omits some of them. The top ten hold roughly 8.8% of the sample, which has over 25,000 clones, around 80% seen once. The source was unsorted PBMCs, collected 1.5 years before starting antiretroviral therapy. Receptors were obtained from a man aged 18 to 35 with HIV. CDR3s include the opening cysteine and the closing phenylalanine or tryptophan. Fields, in order: V gene, clone size, J gene, D gene, CDR3 DNA, CDR3 protein. D genes are given only for firm matches. Some rows have no size entry. The others give once, few or many, or a class for an expanded clone.

V gene: TRBV7-3; clone size: NA; J gene: TRBJ1-1; D gene: TRBD1; CDR3 DNA: TGTGCCAGCAGCTTGGGACAGGTAGTAAACACTGAAGCTTTCTTT; CDR3 protein: CASSLGQVVNTEAFF
V gene: TRBV6-5; clone size: NA; J gene: TRBJ1-2; D gene: TRBD1; CDR3 DNA: TGTGCCAGCAGTAGACAGGGGGCGCGTCAAGGCTACACCTTC; CDR3 protein: CASSRQGARQGYTF
V gene: TRBV6-5; clone size: few; J gene: TRBJ2-3; D gene: NA; CDR3 DNA: TGTGCCAGCAGTTCGAGGCGCGGTGTAGATACGCAGTATTTT; CDR3 protein: CASSSRRGVDTQYF
V gene: TRBV6-5; clone size: NA; J gene: TRBJ2-3; D gene: TRBD2; CDR3 DNA: TGTGCCAGCACTCCTCTAGCGGGTGGGAAAGATACGCAGTATTTT; CDR3 protein: CASTPLAGGKDTQYF
V gene: TRBV6-4; clone size: once; J gene: TRBJ2-1; D gene: NA; CDR3 DNA: TGTGCCAGCAGTGATCAGGGGGGCTCGGGGCATGAGCAGTTCTTC; CDR3 protein: CASSDQGGSGHEQFF
V gene: TRBV30; clone size: NA; J gene: TRBJ1-5; D gene: NA; CDR3 DNA: TGTGCCTGGAGCCCCCCCGGTCAGCCCCAGCATTTT; CDR3 protein: CAWSPPGQPQHF
V gene: TRBV6-5; clone size: NA; J gene: TRBJ1-3; D gene: TRBD1; CDR3 DNA: TGTGCCAGCAGGGACAGGGAGTCGGGAAACACCATATATTTT; CDR3 protein: CASRDRESGNTIYF
V gene: TRBV6-5; clone size: NA; J gene: TRBJ1-1; D gene: NA; CDR3 DNA: TGTGCCAGCAGCTACTACCTGAACACTGAAGCTTTCTTT; CDR3 protein: CASSYYLNTEAFF
V gene: TRBV19; clone size: NA; J gene: TRBJ2-7; D gene: NA; CDR3 DNA: TGTGCCAGTAGTCCACAGGGCGACGAGCAGTACTTC; CDR3 protein: CASSPQGDEQYF
V gene: TRBV7-2; clone size: NA; J gene: TRBJ2-7; D gene: NA; CDR3 DNA: TGTGCCAGCAGCCTCAGCGGTATAACCTACGAGCAGTACTTC; CDR3 protein: CASSLSGITYEQYF
V gene: TRBV5-6; clone size: once; J gene: TRBJ2-1; D gene: NA; CDR3 DNA: TGTGCCAGCAGCTTGGTCACAGGGTCGAATGAGCAGTTCTTC; CDR3 protein: CASSLVTGSNEQFF
V gene: TRBV15; clone size: once; J gene: TRBJ1-6; D gene: NA; CDR3 DNA: TGTGCCACCAGCAGAGTGGAAGGGCCAGATTCACCCCTCCACTTT; CDR3 protein: CATSRVEGPDSPLHF
V gene: TRBV5-1; clone size: NA; J gene: TRBJ2-3; D gene: NA; CDR3 DNA: TGCGCCAGCAGCTTGGGGGGGGACCGCCGCACAGATACGCAGTATTTT; CDR3 protein: CASSLGGDRRTDTQYF
V gene: TRBV19; clone size: NA; J gene: TRBJ1-4; D gene: NA; CDR3 DNA: TGTGCCAGTAGTATAGTAGGGTTGAATGAAAAACTGTTTTTT; CDR3 protein: CASSIVGLNEKLFF
V gene: TRBV7-2; clone size: few; J gene: TRBJ2-7; D gene: NA; CDR3 DNA: TGTGCCAGCAGCTTAGCGGTGACTCGCTGGAGGACCTCCTCTAGGTTAAAGTACTTC; CDR3 protein: CASSLAVTRWRTSSRLKYF
V gene: TRBV7-9; clone size: NA; J gene: TRBJ2-5; D gene: NA; CDR3 DNA: TGTGCCAGCAGCTTAAGTACCGGCCAAGAGACCCAGTACTTC; CDR3 protein: CASSLSTGQETQYF
V gene: TRBV28; clone size: NA; J gene: TRBJ1-2; D gene: TRBD1; CDR3 DNA: TGTGCCAGCAGTCGACAGGGCTTCGGCTATGGCTACACCTTC; CDR3 protein: CASSRQGFGYGYTF
V gene: TRBV7-9; clone size: few; J gene: TRBJ1-1; D gene: TRBD1; CDR3 DNA: TGTGCCAGCAGCTTAGCCCGGGACAGATTGAACACTGAAGCTTTCTTT; CDR3 protein: CASSLARDRLNTEAFF
V gene: TRBV29-1; clone size: NA; J gene: TRBJ1-2; D gene: TRBD1; CDR3 DNA: TGCAGCGTTGTAGTGGGACAGGGGGCAGCTAACTATGGCTACACCTTC; CDR3 protein: CSVVVGQGAANYGYTF
V gene: TRBV4-1; clone size: NA; J gene: TRBJ2-4; D gene: NA; CDR3 DNA: TGCGCCAGCAGCCAAGATCGGGTCGGCTGGGGCAAAAACATTCAGTACTTC; CDR3 protein: CASSQDRVGWGKNIQYF
V gene: TRBV15; clone size: once; J gene: TRBJ2-3; D gene: TRBD2; CDR3 DNA: TGTGCCACCAGCAGAGATTTAGCGGGAGCTGGGACAGATACGCAGTATTTT; CDR3 protein: CATSRDLAGAGTDTQYF
V gene: TRBV10-3; clone size: NA; J gene: TRBJ1-5; D gene: NA; CDR3 DNA: TGTGCCATCAGTACAGAGGGCAATCAGCCCCAGCATTTT; CDR3 protein: CAISTEGNQPQHF
V gene: TRBV7-2; clone size: NA; J gene: TRBJ2-7; D gene: TRBD2; CDR3 DNA: TGTGCCAGCAGCTTGGGGAGGGGAAGCTCCTACGAGCAGTACTTC; CDR3 protein: CASSLGRGSSYEQYF
V gene: TRBV7-2; clone size: NA; J gene: TRBJ2-2; D gene: TRBD2; CDR3 DNA: TGTGCCAGCAGCTTACCCAATAGCGGGGGGGCCGGCGGGGAGCTGTTTTTT; CDR3 protein: CASSLPNSGGAGGELFF
V gene: TRBV18; clone size: NA; J gene: TRBJ2-7; D gene: NA; CDR3 DNA: TGTGCCAGCTCACCTAGTCGAAGAAGCTCCTACGAGCAGTACTTC; CDR3 protein: CASSPSRRSSYEQYF
V gene: TRBV5-1; clone size: NA; J gene: TRBJ2-3; D gene: NA; CDR3 DNA: TGCGCCAGCAGCCCCAGCCCGGACCAGCCCAGCACAGATACGCAGTATTTT; CDR3 protein: CASSPSPDQPSTDTQYF
V gene: TRBV27; clone size: few; J gene: TRBJ1-2; D gene: NA; CDR3 DNA: TGTGCCAGCAGTTTATGGGCAGGAGATAGAAACTATGGCTACACCTTC; CDR3 protein: CASSLWAGDRNYGYTF
V gene: TRBV6-5; clone size: NA; J gene: TRBJ2-1; D gene: NA; CDR3 DNA: TGTGCCAGCAGTTACAATAGCGCGGGGTACAATGAGCAGTTCTTC; CDR3 protein: CASSYNSAGYNEQFF
V gene: TRBV7-8; clone size: NA; J gene: TRBJ2-2; D gene: NA; CDR3 DNA: TGTGCCAGCAGCCCGAGACCGGGCACCGGGGAGCTGTTTTTT; CDR3 protein: CASSPRPGTGELFF
V gene: TRBV13; clone size: NA; J gene: TRBJ1-2; D gene: NA; CDR3 DNA: TGTGCCAGCAGCTTAGGTTTCATGACTAACTATGGCTACACCTTC; CDR3 protein: CASSLGFMTNYGYTF
V gene: TRBV7-2; clone size: NA; J gene: TRBJ2-3; D gene: NA; CDR3 DNA: TGTGCCAGCGGGACCTACACAGATACGCAGTATTTT; CDR3 protein: CASGTYTDTQYF
V gene: TRBV2; clone size: few; J gene: TRBJ2-7; D gene: NA; CDR3 DNA: TGTGCCAGCAGTGAATACAGGACTTACGAGCAGTACTTC; CDR3 protein: CASSEYRTYEQYF
V gene: TRBV7-2; clone size: NA; J gene: TRBJ2-3; D gene: TRBD2; CDR3 DNA: TGTGCCAGCAGCTTAGCACGATCGGGACTAGCGGGGGGGCGCACAGATACGCAGTATTTT; CDR3 protein: CASSLARSGLAGGRTDTQYF
V gene: TRBV28; clone size: NA; J gene: TRBJ2-2; D gene: TRBD1; CDR3 DNA: TGTGCCAGCACCAGGGGGTTTGACACCGGGGAGCTGTTTTTT; CDR3 protein: CASTRGFDTGELFF
V gene: TRBV9; clone size: NA; J gene: TRBJ2-7; D gene: NA; CDR3 DNA: TGTGCCAGCAGCGCCGATCCGCTGGGTTCCTACGAGCAGTACTTC; CDR3 protein: CASSADPLGSYEQYF
V gene: TRBV29-1; clone size: once; J gene: TRBJ2-5; D gene: NA; CDR3 DNA: TGCAGCGTTGAGTTCGTCCTTGGGGCAGGGGAACGAGAGACCCAGTACTTC; CDR3 protein: CSVEFVLGAGERETQYF